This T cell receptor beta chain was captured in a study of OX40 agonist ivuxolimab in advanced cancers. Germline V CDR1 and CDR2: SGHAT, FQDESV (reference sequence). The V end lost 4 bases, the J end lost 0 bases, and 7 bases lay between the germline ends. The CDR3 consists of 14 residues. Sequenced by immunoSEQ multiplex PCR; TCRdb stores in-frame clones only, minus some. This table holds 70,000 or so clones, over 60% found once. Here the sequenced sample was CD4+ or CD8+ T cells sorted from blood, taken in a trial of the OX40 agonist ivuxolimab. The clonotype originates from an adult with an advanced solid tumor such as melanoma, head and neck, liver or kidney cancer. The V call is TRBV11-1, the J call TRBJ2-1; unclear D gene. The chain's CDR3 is CASSSFFSYNEQFF. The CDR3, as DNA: TGTGCCAGCAGCTCTTTCTTCTCCTACAATGAGCAGTTCTTC.